This T cell receptor beta chain was recorded in a study of blood T cells in healthy people across ages. Study-level points and caveats: With naive T cell percentage, TCR beta diversity showed a strong correlation.

V lost 0 bases to trimming and J lost 8 bases, with 22 bases between them. The CDR3 has 17 amino acids. Germline loops: CDR1 SGHAT, CDR2 FQNNGV. Comments on this clonotype: Antigen: not known.

The authors ran a second PCR of roughly 6 to 12 cycles using a sample-barcoded 5' primer and a J-beta primer mix. Via MiXCR, TCRdb re-called the 5' RACE reads, giving one row per CDR3 protein. Among hundreds of thousands of distinct CDR3 sequences, 40% to 45% were seen once, and the ten largest hold 20%. Sequencing used blood. This clonotype was obtained from a woman aged 60-70 years in good health. J is TRBJ1-2 and V is TRBV11-2; the D gene is possibly TRBD1 (6 bases). The CDR3 loop is CASSLDLAGAGSGGYTF. The CDR3 DNA is TGTGCCAGCAGCTTAGACCTGGCGGGGGCAGGGTCGGGAGGCTACACCTTC.